The 15 T cell receptor beta chains below were found in one sample sequenced in a study of cytomegalovirus exposure and HLA in healthy donors (dated 2017 in TCRdb). Libraries were constructed by the immunoSEQ multiplex PCR assay. For the multiplex PCR, a mixture combining 60 forward primers for TCR Vbeta segments and 13 reverse primers for TCR Jbeta segments was used. This immuneACCESS table, as held by TCRdb, lists in-frame sequences with V and J called but not all clones. Of the missing ones, under half trace to an unresolved V gene in checked studies; the others have no known cause. Within this sample are 100,000 to 150,000 clones, with 80% to 85% of them counted one time only. 1.2% of the sample lies in the top ten. The material sequenced was PBMCs. These receptors were collected from a boy younger than 18 in good health and CMV-seronegative.

The CDR3, as DNA: TGTGCCTGGGGCCGGGGGAGCAATCAGCCCCAGCATTTT. Translation gives CAWGRGSNQPQHF. The chain carries TRBV30 and TRBJ1-5, with a possible D match to TRBD1 (5 bases). The germline CDR1 and CDR2 sequences are GTSNPN and SVGIG (reference sequence). The length of the CDR3 is 13 residues. The ends were cut back, 5 bases at V and 1 base at J, with 9 bases in the middle.

The rearrangement links TRBV6-6 to TRBJ2-3, with 7 nucleotides matching TRBD1. V was pared by 6 bases and J by 2 bases, with 11 bases of the junction left unmatched. Germline V gene sequence: CDR1 MNHNY, CDR2 SVGAGI (reference sequence). The CDR3 contains 16 residues. This CDR3 reads CASRPPPGTDTDTQYF. In nucleotides, the CDR3 is TGTGCCAGCAGGCCACCTCCCGGGACAGACACAGATACGCAGTATTTT.

The chain uses TRBV6-6 and TRBJ2-1; D might be TRBD1 (5 bases). Germline CDR1 is MNHNY and CDR2 is SVGAGI (reference sequence). V was pared by 4 bases and J by 7 bases, with 11 bases between. CDR3 size: 13 residues. CDR3 region: CASSSRGPNEQFF. The CDR3 DNA reads TGTGCCAGCAGTTCTAGGGGTCCGAATGAGCAGTTCTTC.

This clone was seen just once. The V call is TRBV6-1, the J call TRBJ1-1; possible D gene TRBD1, 6 bases. The germline V and J ends were trimmed by 5 bases and 3 bases, with 16 bases remaining between them. The CDR3 loop spans 15 amino acids. CDR1 and CDR2 (germline): MNHNS, SASEGT. The CDR3 nucleotides read TGTGCCAGCAGTTCCGCCGCGGGGGGCTACACTGAAGCTTTCTTT. This codes for CASSSAAGGYTEAFF.

Regarding this clone: Other DNA variants within this sample encode the same CDR3. The chain joins TRBV4-3 to TRBJ2-7; 7 nucleotides line up with TRBD1. CDR1 LGHNA and CDR2 YSLEER come from the germline V gene. CDR3 size: 13 residues. V trimming: 0 bases; J trimming: 4 bases; junction bases outside the gene matches: 0. The CDR3 nucleotides read TGCGCCAGCAGCCAAGACAGGGGGTACGAGCAGTACTTC. Its translation: CASSQDRGYEQYF.

This chain links TRBV5-1 with TRBJ2-7, with D maybe TRBD2 (5 bases). Trimming pared 0 bases from V and 2 bases from J, leaving 12 bases between. The CDR3 covers 15 residues. Per germline, CDR1 SGHRS and CDR2 YFSETQ. The CDR3 protein is CASSLAGSAAYEQYF. The CDR3 nucleotides read TGCGCCAGCAGCTTGGCCGGGTCAGCGGCCTACGAGCAGTACTTC.

This clone was picked up a small number of times. The chain couples TRBV4-3 to TRBJ2-7; TRBD2 matches at 9 bases. Germline V gene lookup returns CDR1 LGHNA and CDR2 YSLEER. Trimming at V came to 0 bases and at J to 2 bases, leaving 8 bases not matched to a gene. This CDR3 region has 17 residues. For the CDR3, the DNA is TGCGCCAGCAGCCAAGAAACACATAGCGGGAGACCCTACGAGCAGTACTTC. Protein sequence: CASSQETHSGRPYEQYF.

J is TRBJ2-4 and V is TRBV29-1; 10 bases match TRBD1. The J segment lost 4 bases and the V segment lost 3 bases, leaving 9 bases of the junction unmatched. Germline CDR1 reads SQVTM; CDR2 reads ANQGSEA. The CDR3 is 16 amino acids. CDR3 in amino acids: CSVEGLRGQGKNIQYF. DNA of the CDR3: TGCAGCGTTGAGGGGTTGAGGGGACAGGGGAAAAACATTCAGTACTTC.

The V and J genes are TRBV13 and TRBJ2-2; TRBD1 matches at 10 bases. Per germline, CDR1 PRHDT and CDR2 FYEKMQ (reference sequence). The junction had 1 base not matched to a gene; V was cut back by 3 bases and J by 3 bases. The CDR3 consists of 15 residues. The CDR3 sequence is CASSFGTGDTGELFF. The CDR3, as DNA: TGTGCCAGCAGCTTCGGGACAGGGGACACCGGGGAGCTGTTTTTT.

This clone has a handful of counts. This chain joins TRBV29-1 and TRBJ2-5; weak D call: TRBD1 (5 bases). The ends were cut back, 4 bases at V and 5 bases at J, with 11 bases in the middle. The length of the CDR3 is 12 residues. The germline gives CDR1 SQVTM, CDR2 ANQGSEA. The CDR3 sequence is CSVGQGDETQYF. In DNA form, the CDR3 reads TGCAGCGTTGGTCAGGGTGACGAGACCCAGTACTTC. The full variable domain, completed using reference TRBV29-1 and TRBJ2-5, is SAVISQKPSRDICQRGTSLTIQCQVDSQVTMMFWYRQQPGQSLTLIATANQGSEATYESGFVIDKFPISRPNLTFSTLTVSNMSPEDSSIYLCSVGQGDETQYFGPGTRLLVL.

This chain connects TRBV7-8 to TRBJ1-2, with D hard to call. The CDR3 contains 13 residues. The germline V gene encodes CDR1 SGHVS and CDR2 FQNEAQ. The V and J ends lost 1 base and 4 bases respectively, with 7 bases between them. CDR3 nucleotides: TGTGCCAGCAGCTTAGGACTGGGCTATGGCTACACCTTC. Amino acid sequence: CASSLGLGYGYTF.

The V gene is TRBV14, the J gene TRBJ2-5; 7 bases map to TRBD2. Trimming cost V 6 bases and J 5 bases; bases outside gene matches: 12. Germline V gene lookup returns CDR1 SGHDN and CDR2 FVKESK. CDR3 length equals 15 residues. Here the CDR3 reads CASSNYAGDGETQYF. The CDR3 coding sequence is TGTGCCAGCAGTAATTATGCGGGAGACGGGGAGACCCAGTACTTC.

The chain combines TRBV4-3 with TRBJ2-1; the D gene is possibly TRBD1 (6 bases). Germline V lookup: CDR1 LGHNA, CDR2 YSLEER. This CDR3 contains 16 residues. Trimming removed 3 bases at V and 0 bases at J, with 12 bases between. This CDR3 is CASSQAQGFSYNEQFF. CDR3 nucleotides: TGCGCCAGCAGCCAGGCACAGGGATTCTCCTACAATGAGCAGTTCTTC.

This clone was seen only a few times. The DNA of the CDR3 is TGTGCCAGCAGCTCGGGGACTAGCACAGATACGCAGTATTTT. Translation gives CASSSGTSTDTQYF. The V gene is TRBV7-6, the J gene TRBJ2-3; weak D call: TRBD2 (6 bases). The CDR3 consists of 14 residues. The germline V and J ends were trimmed by 4 bases and 0 bases, with 8 bases remaining between them. Germline CDR1 and CDR2: SGHVS and FNYEAQ.

This rearrangement joins TRBV29-1 to TRBJ2-5, with D maybe TRBD1 (5 bases). The CDR3 length is 14 residues. The V and J ends lost 4 bases and 9 bases respectively, with 21 bases between them. Germline values: CDR1 SQVTM, CDR2 ANQGSEA. Written as DNA, the CDR3 is TGCAGCGTTGGGGGCGAGACCCCAGTCTTGTCCCAGTACTTC. Protein product: CSVGGETPVLSQYF. The full variable domain, with the rest looked up from reference TRBV29-1 and TRBJ2-5, is SAVISQKPSRDICQRGTSLTIQCQVDSQVTMMFWYRQQPGQSLTLIATANQGSEATYESGFVIDKFPISRPNLTFSTLTVSNMSPEDSSIYLCSVGGETPVLSQYFGPGTRLLVL.